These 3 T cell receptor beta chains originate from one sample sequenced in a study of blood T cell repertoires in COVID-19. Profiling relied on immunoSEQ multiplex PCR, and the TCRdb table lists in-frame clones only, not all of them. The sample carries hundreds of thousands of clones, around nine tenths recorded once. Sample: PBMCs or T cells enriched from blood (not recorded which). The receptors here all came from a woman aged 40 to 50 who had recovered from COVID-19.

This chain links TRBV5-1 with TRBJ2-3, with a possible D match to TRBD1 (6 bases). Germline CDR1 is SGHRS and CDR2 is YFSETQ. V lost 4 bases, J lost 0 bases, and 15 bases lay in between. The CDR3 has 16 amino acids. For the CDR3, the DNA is TGCGCCAGCAGCATACAGGGTAGTCCTAGCACAGATACGCAGTATTTT. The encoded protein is CASSIQGSPSTDTQYF.

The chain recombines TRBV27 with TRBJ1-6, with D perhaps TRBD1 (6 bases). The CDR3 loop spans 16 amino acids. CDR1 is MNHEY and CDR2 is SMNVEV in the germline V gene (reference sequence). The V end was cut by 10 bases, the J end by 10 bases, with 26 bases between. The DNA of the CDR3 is TGTGCCACCCAGGACACGGCCAAGGGGGAGAGGTCACCCCTCCACTTT. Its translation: CATQDTAKGERSPLHF.

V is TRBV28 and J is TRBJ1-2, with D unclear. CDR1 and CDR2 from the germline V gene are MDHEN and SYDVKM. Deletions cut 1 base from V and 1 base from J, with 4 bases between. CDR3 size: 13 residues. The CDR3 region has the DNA TGTGCCAGCAGTTTATTGAGTAACTATGGCTACACCTTC. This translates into CASSLLSNYGYTF.